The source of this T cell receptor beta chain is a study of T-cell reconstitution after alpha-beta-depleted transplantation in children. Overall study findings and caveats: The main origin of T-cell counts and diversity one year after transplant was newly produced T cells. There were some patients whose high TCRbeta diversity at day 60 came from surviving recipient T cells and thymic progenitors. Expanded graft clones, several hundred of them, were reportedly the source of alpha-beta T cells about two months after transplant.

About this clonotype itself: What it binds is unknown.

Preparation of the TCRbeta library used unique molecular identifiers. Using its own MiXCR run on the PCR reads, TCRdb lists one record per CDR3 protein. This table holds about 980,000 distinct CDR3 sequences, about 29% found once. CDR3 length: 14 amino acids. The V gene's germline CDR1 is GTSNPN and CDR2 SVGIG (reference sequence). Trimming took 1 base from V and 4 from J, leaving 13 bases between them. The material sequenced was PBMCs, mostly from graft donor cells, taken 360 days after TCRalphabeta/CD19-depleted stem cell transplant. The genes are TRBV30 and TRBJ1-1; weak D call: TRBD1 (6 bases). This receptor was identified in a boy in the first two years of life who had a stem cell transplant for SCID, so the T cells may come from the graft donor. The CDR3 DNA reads TGTGCCTGGAGTGCGGGGGCGCGACTCACTGAAGCTTTCTTT. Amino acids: CAWSAGARLTEAFF. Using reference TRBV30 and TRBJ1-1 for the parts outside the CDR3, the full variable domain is SQTIHQWPATLVQPVGSPLSLECTVEGTSNPNLYWYRQAAGRGLQLLFYSVGIGQISSEVPQNLSASRPQDRQFILSSKKLLLSDSGFYLCAWSAGARLTEAFFGQGTRLTVV.